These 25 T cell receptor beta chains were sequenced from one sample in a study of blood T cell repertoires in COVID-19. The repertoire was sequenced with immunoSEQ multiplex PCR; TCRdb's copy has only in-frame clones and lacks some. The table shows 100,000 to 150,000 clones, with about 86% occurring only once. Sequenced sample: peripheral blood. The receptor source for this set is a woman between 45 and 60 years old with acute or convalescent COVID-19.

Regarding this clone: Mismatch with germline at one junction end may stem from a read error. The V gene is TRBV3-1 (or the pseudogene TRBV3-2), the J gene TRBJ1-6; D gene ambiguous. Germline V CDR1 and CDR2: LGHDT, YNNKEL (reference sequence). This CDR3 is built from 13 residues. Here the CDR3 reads CASSPSSNSPLHF. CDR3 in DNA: TGTGCCAGCAGCCCCTCCTCTAATTCACCCCTCCACTTT.

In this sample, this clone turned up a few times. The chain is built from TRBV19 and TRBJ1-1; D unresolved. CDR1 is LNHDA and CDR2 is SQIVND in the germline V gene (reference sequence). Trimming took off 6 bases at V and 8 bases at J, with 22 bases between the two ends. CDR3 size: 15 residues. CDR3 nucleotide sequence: TGTGCCAGTAGGATTCGCGGGCCTTTTTCCCTAGAAGCTTTCTTT. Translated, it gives CASRIRGPFSLEAFF.

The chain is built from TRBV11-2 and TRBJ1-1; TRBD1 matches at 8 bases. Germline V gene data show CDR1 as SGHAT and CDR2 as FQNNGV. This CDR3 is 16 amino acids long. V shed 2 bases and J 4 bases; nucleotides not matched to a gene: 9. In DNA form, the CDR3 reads TGTGCCAGCAGCTTACGGCAGGGGGCTTTAGTCACTGAAGCTTTCTTT. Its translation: CASSLRQGALVTEAFF. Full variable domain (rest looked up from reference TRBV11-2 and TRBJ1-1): EAGVAQSPRYKIIEKRQSVAFWCNPISGHATLYWYQQILGQGPKLLIQFQNNGVVDDSQLPKDRFSAERLKGVDSTLKIQPAKLEDSAVYLCASSLRQGALVTEAFFGQGTRLTVV.

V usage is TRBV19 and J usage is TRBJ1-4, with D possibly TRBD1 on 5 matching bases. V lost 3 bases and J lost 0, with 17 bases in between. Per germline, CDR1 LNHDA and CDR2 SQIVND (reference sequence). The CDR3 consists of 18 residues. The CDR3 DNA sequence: TGTGCCAGTAGTATTCGGTTGGGGCAGCTAGCAACTAATGAAAAACTGTTTTTT. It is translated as CASSIRLGQLATNEKLFF.

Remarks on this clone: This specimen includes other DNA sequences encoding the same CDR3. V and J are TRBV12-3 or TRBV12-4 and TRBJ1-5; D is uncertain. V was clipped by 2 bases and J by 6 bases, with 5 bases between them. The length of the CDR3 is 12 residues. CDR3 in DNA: TGTGCCAGCAGTTTATCCAGTCAGCCCCAGCATTTT. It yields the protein CASSLSSQPQHF.

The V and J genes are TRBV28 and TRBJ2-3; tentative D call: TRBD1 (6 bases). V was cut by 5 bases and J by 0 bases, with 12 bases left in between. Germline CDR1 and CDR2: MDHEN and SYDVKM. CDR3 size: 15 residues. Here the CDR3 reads CASSPTGTSTDTQYF. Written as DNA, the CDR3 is TGTGCCAGCAGTCCGACAGGAACTAGCACAGATACGCAGTATTTT.

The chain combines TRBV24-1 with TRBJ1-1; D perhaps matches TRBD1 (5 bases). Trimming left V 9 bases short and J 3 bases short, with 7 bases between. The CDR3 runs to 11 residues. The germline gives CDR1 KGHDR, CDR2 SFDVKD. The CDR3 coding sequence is TGTGCCACCGCGACAGACACTGAAGCTTTCTTT. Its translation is CATATDTEAFF.

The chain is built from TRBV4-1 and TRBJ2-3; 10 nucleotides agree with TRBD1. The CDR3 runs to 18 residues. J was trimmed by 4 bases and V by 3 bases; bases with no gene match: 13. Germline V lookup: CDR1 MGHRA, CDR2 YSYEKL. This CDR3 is CASSQAEGQGPNADTQYF. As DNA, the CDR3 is TGCGCCAGCAGCCAGGCAGAGGGACAGGGGCCGAACGCAGATACGCAGTATTTT.

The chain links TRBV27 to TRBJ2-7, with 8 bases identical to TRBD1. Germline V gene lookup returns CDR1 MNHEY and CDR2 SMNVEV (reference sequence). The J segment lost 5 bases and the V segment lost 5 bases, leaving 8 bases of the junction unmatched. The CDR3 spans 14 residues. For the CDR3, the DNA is TGTGCCAGCAGTCCCGGACAGGGAGGCCACGAGCAGTACTTC. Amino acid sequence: CASSPGQGGHEQYF.

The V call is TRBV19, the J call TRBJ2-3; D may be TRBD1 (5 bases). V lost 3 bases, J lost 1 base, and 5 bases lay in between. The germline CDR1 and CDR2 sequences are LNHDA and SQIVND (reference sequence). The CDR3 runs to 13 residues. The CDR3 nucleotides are TGTGCCAGTAGTATGACAGGCACAGATACGCAGTATTTT. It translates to CASSMTGTDTQYF. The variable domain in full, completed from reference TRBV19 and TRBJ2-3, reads DGGITQSPKYLFRKEGQNVTLSCEQNLNHDAMYWYRQDPGQGLRLIYYSQIVNDFQKGDIAEGYSVSREKKESFPLTVTSAQKNPTAFYLCASSMTGTDTQYFGPGTRLTVL.

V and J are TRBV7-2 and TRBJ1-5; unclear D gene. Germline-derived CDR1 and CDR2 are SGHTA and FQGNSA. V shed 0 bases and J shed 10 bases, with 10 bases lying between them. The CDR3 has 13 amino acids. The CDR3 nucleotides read TGTGCCAGCAGCTTAGCGCGGTACGAACCCCAGCATTTT. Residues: CASSLARYEPQHF.

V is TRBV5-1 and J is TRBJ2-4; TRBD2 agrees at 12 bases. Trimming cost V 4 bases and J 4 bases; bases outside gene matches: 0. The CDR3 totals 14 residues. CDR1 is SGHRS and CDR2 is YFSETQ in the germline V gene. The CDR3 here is CASSLAGGKNIQYF. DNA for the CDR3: TGCGCCAGCAGCCTAGCGGGGGGGAAAAACATTCAGTACTTC.

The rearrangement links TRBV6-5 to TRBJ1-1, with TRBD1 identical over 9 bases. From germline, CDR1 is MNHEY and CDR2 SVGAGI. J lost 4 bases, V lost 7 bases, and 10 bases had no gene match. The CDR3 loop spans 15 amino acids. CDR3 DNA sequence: TGTGCCAGCATCCGGGACAGGGTGGTCGGCACTGAAGCTTTCTTT. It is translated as CASIRDRVVGTEAFF.

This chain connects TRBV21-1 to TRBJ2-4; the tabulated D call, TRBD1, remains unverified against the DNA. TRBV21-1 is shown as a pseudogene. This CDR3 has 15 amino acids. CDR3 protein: CASTRQGMSKNIQYF. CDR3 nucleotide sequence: TGTGCCAGCACCAGACAGGGGATGTCCAAAAACATTCAGTACTTC.

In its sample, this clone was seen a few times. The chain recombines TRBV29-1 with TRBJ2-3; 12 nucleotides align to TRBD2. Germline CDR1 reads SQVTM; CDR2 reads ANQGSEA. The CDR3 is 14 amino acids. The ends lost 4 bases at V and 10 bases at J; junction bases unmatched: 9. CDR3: CSVVTSGGMGPQYF. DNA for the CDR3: TGCAGCGTTGTCACTAGCGGGGGGATGGGGCCGCAGTATTTT.

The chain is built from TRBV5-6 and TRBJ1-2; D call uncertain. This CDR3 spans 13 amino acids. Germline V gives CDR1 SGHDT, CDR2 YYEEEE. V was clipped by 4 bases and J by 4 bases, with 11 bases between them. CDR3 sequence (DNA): TGTGCCAGCAGCCCTGGTGGCAGCTATGGCTACACCTTC. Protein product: CASSPGGSYGYTF.

Here the CDR3 reads CASSYVASGGSDTQYF. CDR3 bases: TGTGCCAGCAGTTACGTGGCTAGCGGGGGTTCAGATACGCAGTATTTT. This chain uses TRBV6-6 with TRBJ2-3; 10 positions agree with TRBD2. Germline assignment: CDR1 MNHNY and CDR2 SVGAGI (reference sequence). The ends lost 2 bases at V and 4 bases at J; junction bases unmatched: 6. This CDR3 comprises 16 residues.

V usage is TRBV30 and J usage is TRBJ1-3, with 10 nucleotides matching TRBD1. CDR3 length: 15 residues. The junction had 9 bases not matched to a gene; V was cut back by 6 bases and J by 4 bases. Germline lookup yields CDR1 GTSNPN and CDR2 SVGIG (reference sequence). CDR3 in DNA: TGTGCCTGCCGTCTCGGGGACAGGGGAGGAAACACCATATATTTT. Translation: CACRLGDRGGNTIYF.

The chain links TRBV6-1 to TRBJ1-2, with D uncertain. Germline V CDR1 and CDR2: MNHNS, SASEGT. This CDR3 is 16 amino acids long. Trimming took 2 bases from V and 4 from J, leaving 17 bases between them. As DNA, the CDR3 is TGTGCCAGCAGTGAATTCGGGGTGCCTATGACCTATGGCTACACCTTC. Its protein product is CASSEFGVPMTYGYTF.

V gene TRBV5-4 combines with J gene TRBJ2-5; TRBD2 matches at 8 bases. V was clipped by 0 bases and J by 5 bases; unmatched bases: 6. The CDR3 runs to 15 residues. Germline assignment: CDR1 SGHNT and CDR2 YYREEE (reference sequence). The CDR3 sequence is CASSLVGGGGETQYF. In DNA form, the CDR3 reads TGTGCCAGCAGCTTGGTCGGGGGGGGCGGGGAGACCCAGTACTTC.

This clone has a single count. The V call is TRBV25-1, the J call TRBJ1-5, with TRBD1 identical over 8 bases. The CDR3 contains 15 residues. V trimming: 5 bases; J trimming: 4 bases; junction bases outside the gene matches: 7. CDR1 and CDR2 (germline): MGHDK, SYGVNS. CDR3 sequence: CASSPGQGANQPQHF. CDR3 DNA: TGTGCCAGCAGTCCAGGACAGGGAGCGAATCAGCCCCAGCATTTT.

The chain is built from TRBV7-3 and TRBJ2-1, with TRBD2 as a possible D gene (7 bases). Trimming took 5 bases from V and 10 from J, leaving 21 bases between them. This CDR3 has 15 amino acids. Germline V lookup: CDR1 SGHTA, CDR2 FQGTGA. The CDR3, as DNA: TGTGCCAGCAGCCCGCCCGGGGGGCCGAAGATGGAGCAGTTCTTC. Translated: CASSPPGGPKMEQFF.

The CDR3: CASSPLGGLTGELFF. The CDR3 DNA follows: TGTGCCAGTAGTCCCCTGGGGGGGCTCACCGGGGAGCTGTTTTTT. The chain couples TRBV19 to TRBJ2-2, with D perhaps TRBD2 (7 bases). The germline V gene encodes CDR1 LNHDA and CDR2 SQIVND (reference sequence). The V end lost 5 bases, the J end lost 4 bases, and 14 bases lay between the germline ends. CDR3 length: 15 residues.

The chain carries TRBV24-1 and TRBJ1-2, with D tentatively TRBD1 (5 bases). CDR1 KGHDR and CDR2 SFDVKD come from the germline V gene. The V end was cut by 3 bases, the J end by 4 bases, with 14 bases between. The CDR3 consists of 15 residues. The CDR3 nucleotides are TGTGCCACCAGTGATGGGGCAGGTAGCCTCTATGGCTACACCTTC. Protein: CATSDGAGSLYGYTF.

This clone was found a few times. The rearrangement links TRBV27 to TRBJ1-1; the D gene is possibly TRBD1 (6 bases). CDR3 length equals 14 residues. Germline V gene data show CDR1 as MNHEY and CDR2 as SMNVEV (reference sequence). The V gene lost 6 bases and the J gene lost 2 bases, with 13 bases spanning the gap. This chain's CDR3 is CASRRQGQNTEAFF. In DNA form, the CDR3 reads TGTGCCAGCAGACGGCAGGGGCAAAACACTGAAGCTTTCTTT.